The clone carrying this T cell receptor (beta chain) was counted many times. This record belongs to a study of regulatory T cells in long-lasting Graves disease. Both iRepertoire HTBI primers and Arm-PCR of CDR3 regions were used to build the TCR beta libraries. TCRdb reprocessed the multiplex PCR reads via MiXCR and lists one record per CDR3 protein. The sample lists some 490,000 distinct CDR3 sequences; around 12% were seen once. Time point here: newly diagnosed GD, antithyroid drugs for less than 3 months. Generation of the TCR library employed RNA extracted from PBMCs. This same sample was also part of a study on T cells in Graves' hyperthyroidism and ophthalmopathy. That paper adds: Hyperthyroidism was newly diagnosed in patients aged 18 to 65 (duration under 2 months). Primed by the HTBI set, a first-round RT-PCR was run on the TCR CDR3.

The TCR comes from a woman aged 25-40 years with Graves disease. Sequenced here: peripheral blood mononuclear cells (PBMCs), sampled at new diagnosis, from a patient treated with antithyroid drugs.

As DNA, the CDR3 is TGTGCCAGCACTCCCCAGGGGGCTACGCAGTATTTT. Translating gives CASTPQGATQYF. The gene calls are TRBV28 and TRBJ2-3, with 8 bases matching TRBD1. With 7 bases clipped from V and 8 bases from J, the junction kept 5 bases outside the gene matches. This CDR3 contains 12 residues. CDR1 is MDHEN and CDR2 is SYDVKM in the germline V gene.